These T cell receptor beta chains were read from a single sample in a study of T cells in Graves' hyperthyroidism and ophthalmopathy. TCRdb fed the multiplex PCR reads into MiXCR, producing one record per CDR3 protein. The repertoire holds approximately 400,000 distinct CDR3 sequences, with about 13% as singletons. Sequencing was performed on blood. All receptors come from a young man with Graves' hyperthyroidism that later progressed to Graves' ophthalmopathy. CDR3s include the opening cysteine and the closing phenylalanine or tryptophan. The D gene is left open where the match is weak. A row's size may be missing; if present it is once, few, many or a size class.

J gene: TRBJ2-3; D gene: .; clone size: many; V gene: TRBV12-3/TRBV12-4; CDR3 DNA: TGTGCCAGCAGTTTTTCGGATACGCAGTATTTT; CDR3 protein: CASSFSDTQYF
J gene: TRBJ2-1; D gene: .; clone size: .; V gene: TRBV27; CDR3 DNA: TGTGCCAGCAGTTTAACCGGCATCAGCTCCTACAATGAGCAGTTCTTC; CDR3 protein: CASSLTGISSYNEQFF
J gene: TRBJ1-1; D gene: TRBD1; clone size: many; V gene: TRBV6-2/TRBV6-3; CDR3 DNA: TGTGCCAGCAGTTACTCATCCGGGACAGCTTGGAATATTTTGAACACTGAAGCTTTCTTT; CDR3 protein: CASSYSSGTAWNILNTEAFF
J gene: TRBJ1-5; D gene: .; clone size: many; V gene: TRBV2; CDR3 DNA: TGTGCCAGCACCGTGAGCAATCAGCCCCAGCATTTT; CDR3 protein: CASTVSNQPQHF
J gene: TRBJ1-4; D gene: .; clone size: many; V gene: TRBV2; CDR3 DNA: TGTGCCAGTGGGCTCTCCCCTACGCCTCTGGGGGAAAAACTGTTTTTT; CDR3 protein: CASGLSPTPLGEKLFF
J gene: TRBJ1-4; D gene: .; clone size: .; V gene: TRBV5-5; CDR3 DNA: TGTGCCAGCAGCTTGCTCCAAGCGGCTAATGAAAAACTGTTTTTT; CDR3 protein: CASSLLQAANEKLFF
J gene: TRBJ2-7; D gene: .; clone size: few; V gene: TRBV7-9; CDR3 DNA: TGTGCCAGCAAAGGGGACTCCTACGAGCAGTACTTC; CDR3 protein: CASKGDSYEQYF
J gene: TRBJ1-2; D gene: .; clone size: many; V gene: TRBV27; CDR3 DNA: TGTGCCAGCAGTTTCAGCCGTTTGAACTATGGCTACACCTTC; CDR3 protein: CASSFSRLNYGYTF
J gene: TRBJ1-6; D gene: .; clone size: many; V gene: TRBV5-1; CDR3 DNA: TGCGCCAGCAGCTTGGTTGGGGGCCCTAATTCACCCCTCCACTTT; CDR3 protein: CASSLVGGPNSPLHF
J gene: TRBJ2-1; D gene: .; clone size: many; V gene: TRBV27; CDR3 DNA: TGTGCCAGCAGTCATGGAGCGAACAATGAGCAGTTCTTC; CDR3 protein: CASSHGANNEQFF
J gene: TRBJ2-3; D gene: .; clone size: many; V gene: TRBV11-3; CDR3 DNA: TGTGCCAGCAGCTTTACAGGGTCCCGGACGTTAATACCAGATACGCAGTATTTT; CDR3 protein: CASSFTGSRTLIPDTQYF
J gene: TRBJ1-2; D gene: .; clone size: many; V gene: TRBV12-3/TRBV12-4; CDR3 DNA: TGTGCCAGCAGTCCGGACAGACCGGCGGCTCGGGGCTACACCTTC; CDR3 protein: CASSPDRPAARGYTF
J gene: TRBJ2-5; D gene: .; clone size: many; V gene: TRBV7-9; CDR3 DNA: TGTGCCAGCAGCCCGGCGGCGGGTGAGACCCAGTACTTC; CDR3 protein: CASSPAAGETQYF
J gene: TRBJ1-2; D gene: .; clone size: many; V gene: TRBV10-2; CDR3 DNA: TGCGCCAGCGGTTGGACGGCAGCAGGGACCTATGGCTACACCTTC; CDR3 protein: CASGWTAAGTYGYTF
J gene: TRBJ2-1; D gene: TRBD2; clone size: many; V gene: TRBV3-1; CDR3 DNA: TGTGCCAGCAGTACCCTAGCGGGGGCGGGGAATGAGCAGTTCTTC; CDR3 protein: CASSTLAGAGNEQFF
J gene: TRBJ1-2; D gene: .; clone size: .; V gene: TRBV7-9; CDR3 DNA: TGTGCCACCGAAGAGAACTATGGCTACACCTTC; CDR3 protein: CATEENYGYTF
J gene: TRBJ2-2; D gene: TRBD1; clone size: .; V gene: TRBV3-1; CDR3 DNA: TGTGCCAGCAGCCACGGACAGGGGTGGACCGGGGAGCTGTTTTTT; CDR3 protein: CASSHGQGWTGELFF
J gene: TRBJ2-3; D gene: TRBD2; clone size: .; V gene: TRBV10-2; CDR3 DNA: TGCGCCAGCAGGACCGGACTAGCGGGGAGCACAGATACGCAGTATTTT; CDR3 protein: CASRTGLAGSTDTQYF
J gene: TRBJ1-2; D gene: .; clone size: .; V gene: TRBV6-5; CDR3 DNA: TGTGCCAGCAGTTACTCGGACGATCTGGACACCTATGGCTACACCTTC; CDR3 protein: CASSYSDDLDTYGYTF